This TCR beta chain was obtained from a study of T cells in Graves' hyperthyroidism and ophthalmopathy. RNA transcripts served as the template for amplifying TCR beta CDR3 regions. The primer set for the first-round RT-PCR of the TCR CDR3 was HTBI. One entry per CDR3 protein, called by TCRdb with MiXCR from the multiplex PCR reads. This sample has 700,000 or so distinct CDR3 sequences, with around 17% found just once. With V trimmed by 8 bases and J by 4 bases, 6 bases remained unmatched. CDR1 is LNHDA and CDR2 is SQIVND in the germline V gene (reference sequence). The CDR3 runs 13 residues. The study left out patients who had uncontrolled infection, other autoimmune disease, pregnancy or lactation.

The sequenced sample was blood. This receptor was identified in a man between 18 and 29 years old with Graves' hyperthyroidism. The V call is TRBV19, the J call TRBJ1-2; 8 bases agree with TRBD1. CDR3 nucleotides: TGTGCCAGTTCTGCGGGACAGGTCTATGGCTACACCTTC. Protein sequence: CASSAGQVYGYTF.